Listed here is a single T cell receptor beta chain. Its antigen has not been determined. Base qualities were left out, and no much larger clone turns up one base away. The immunoSEQ Assay was used to sequence TCRbeta CDR3 regions. After extraction, genomic DNA underwent amplification by bias-controlled multiplex PCR, followed by high-throughput sequencing. In the authors' own workflow: To quantify the absolute abundance of every unique TCRbeta CDR3 region, sequences were collapsed and filtered. T cell fraction was estimated by normalization of TCRbeta template counts to usable DNA, with usable DNA being measured through amplification of reference genes present in all nucleated cells. Repertoire TCRs were annotated as SARS-CoV-2-specific by exact matching of V gene, CDR3 amino acid sequence and J gene to a known reactive TCR set. MIRA supplied the reference SARS-CoV-2 TCR set, which was filtered for enrichment in COVID-19-positive ImmuneCODE repertoires so that public or cross-reactive TCRs were removed. Based on the MIRA antigens, annotated TCRs were further analysed at the level of specific ORF or position within ORF. Depth was the summed frequency of annotated unique rearrangements, while breadth was defined as annotated unique rearrangements over total unique productive rearrangements. TCR breadth was compared between groups using two-sided Wilcoxon rank-sum tests. The source is immuneACCESS, and TCRdb retained only in-frame sequences with V and J called. Part of the clones is not carried over; for the studies checked, unresolved V genes explain less than half of this, and the remainder is unexplained. The DNA gave D and trimming, while V, J and clone size come from that table. The sample table lists over 450,000 clones, 80% to 90% of them with a count of one. The top ten hold over 1.5% of the sample.

Including the terminal cysteine and phenylalanine, the CDR3 comprises 13 residues. Of the read, only the CDR3 DNA is kept; its 39 bases are in frame from base 1. The V end loses 3 bases and the J end loses 3 bases, and a stretch of 9 bases separates them. Per the germline V gene (reference sequence), GTSNPN is the CDR1 and SVGIG is the CDR2. The label giving this sample's treatment or condition can be read as: about 20 received Ad26.COV2.S at low or high dose, single or two shots; a few received placebo; per-sample allocation not given. Repertoires of vaccine and placebo recipients were sequenced from samples collected on day 63 after the first injection. In Cohort 1b, roughly 26 adults aged 18-55 years were enrolled at a single site in Boston, USA, between 29 July and 7 August 2020. Ad26.COV2.S was a replication-incompetent adenovirus type 26 vector expressing a prefusion-stabilized SARS-CoV-2 spike protein from the original Wuhan strain.

The data were taken from a study of Ad26.COV2.S vaccination and SARS-CoV-2 variants (dated by TCRdb to the early 2020s). About the full investigation: Donors in the vaccine arm were drawn from COV1001, a phase I-IIa trial of Ad26.COV2.S in healthy adults that was multicentre, randomized, double-blind and placebo-controlled. Blinding of investigators to trial group allocation was maintained during experiments and outcome assessment. A total of about 30 samples were included in the TCR-sequenced set, comprising roughly 19 Ad26.COV2.S vaccine recipients, 5 placebo recipients and 8 SARS-CoV-2 convalescent individuals. The specificity and breadth of SARS-CoV-2-reactive T cell receptors after Ad26.COV2.S vaccination were assessed by TCRbeta repertoire sequencing. Trial participants were randomized into five groups of five, in which low-dose or high-dose Ad26.COV2.S was given once or twice, or placebo was given on both occasions. Ad26.COV2.S was administered intramuscularly at a dose of 5x10^10 or 1x10^11 viral particles, either as one shot or as two shots given 56 days apart.

Points the paper makes about the study in general: Non-spike TCR breadth was comparable between vaccine and placebo recipients, consistent with the vaccine containing only spike. The study was not powered for comparison of responses between vaccine doses or regimens. Spike-specific TCR breadth was higher in Ad26.COV2.S recipients than in placebo recipients (P = 0.0014). Substantial breadth of spike-specific CD8+ and CD4+ T cell responses was reported after vaccination. According to the authors, total T cell responses may have been underestimated by the TCR breadth and depth analyses.

The clonotype comes from a person aged 18-60 years who received the Ad26.COV2.S COVID-19 vaccine or a placebo. The V gene is TRBV30 and the J gene is TRBJ2-1, with the D gene tentatively TRBD1 or TRBD2, based on 6 matching bases in each. Sequences were derived from peripheral blood, sampled in a trial of Ad26.COV2.S vaccine versus placebo. The CDR3 is CAWSGGVYNEQFF. The sequenced DNA: TGTGCCTGGAGCGGGGGCGTCTACAATGAGCAGTTCTTC.